A selection of T cell receptor beta chains follows, all from one sample in a study of blood T cell repertoires in COVID-19. Sequenced by immunoSEQ multiplex PCR; TCRdb stores in-frame clones only, minus some. The table lists 450,000 to 500,000 clones, roughly 87% of them singletons. The sample was PBMCs or T cells enriched from blood (not recorded which). The receptors were sampled from a woman between 18 and 30 years old who had recovered from COVID-19. Each CDR3 is given with its conserved first and last residue. The order of the fields is CDR3 protein, CDR3 DNA, clone size, V gene, D gene, J gene. The D gene is left open where the match is weak. The listing skips clone size in some rows; elsewhere it reads once, few, many or a size class.

CDR3 protein: CASSANLLSTEAFF
CDR3 DNA: TGCGCCAGCAGCGCAAACCTCCTTAGTACTGAAGCTTTCTTT
clone size: few
V gene: TRBV5-1
D gene: NA
J gene: TRBJ1-1

CDR3 protein: CASSQFLGANVLTF
CDR3 DNA: TGCGCCAGCAGCCAATTCCTTGGGGCCAACGTCCTGACTTTC
clone size: NA
V gene: TRBV4-1
D gene: NA
J gene: TRBJ2-6

CDR3 protein: CASDSGERAGNTIYF
CDR3 DNA: TGTGCCAGCGACTCAGGGGAACGGGCTGGAAACACCATATATTTT
clone size: NA
V gene: TRBV28
D gene: NA
J gene: TRBJ1-3

CDR3 protein: CASTRRGADTQYF
CDR3 DNA: TGTGCCAGCACCCGGCGGGGGGCAGATACGCAGTATTTT
clone size: NA
V gene: TRBV27
D gene: TRBD2
J gene: TRBJ2-3

CDR3 protein: CASSYTGGTEAFF
CDR3 DNA: TGTGCCAGCAGCTACACGGGGGGCACTGAAGCTTTCTTT
clone size: NA
V gene: TRBV7-3
D gene: NA
J gene: TRBJ1-1

CDR3 protein: CASRRQGKGSPLHF
CDR3 DNA: TGTGCCAGTAGGAGACAGGGTAAAGGTTCACCCCTCCACTTT
clone size: NA
V gene: TRBV19
D gene: TRBD1
J gene: TRBJ1-6

CDR3 protein: CASSFGLLREDEQYF
CDR3 DNA: TGCGCCAGCAGCTTTGGGTTGTTAAGGGAGGACGAGCAGTACTTC
clone size: NA
V gene: TRBV5-1
D gene: NA
J gene: TRBJ2-7

CDR3 protein: CASPGQGRNGELFF
CDR3 DNA: TGTGCCTCGCCGGGACAGGGGAGGAACGGGGAGCTGTTTTTT
clone size: NA
V gene: TRBV30
D gene: TRBD1
J gene: TRBJ2-2

CDR3 protein: CASSLDGTGTF
CDR3 DNA: TGTGCCAGCAGCTTGGACGGGACAGGGACCTTC
clone size: NA
V gene: TRBV5-5
D gene: TRBD1
J gene: TRBJ1-2

CDR3 protein: CASTGQGGTEAFF
CDR3 DNA: TGTGCCAGCACCGGACAGGGCGGAACTGAAGCTTTCTTT
clone size: once
V gene: TRBV6-5
D gene: TRBD1
J gene: TRBJ1-1

CDR3 protein: CASSFSITGGTEAFF
CDR3 DNA: TGTGCCAGCAGCTTCAGTATTACCGGGGGCACTGAAGCTTTCTTT
clone size: NA
V gene: TRBV7-2
D gene: NA
J gene: TRBJ1-1

CDR3 protein: CASSRQGLENQPQHF
CDR3 DNA: TGCGCCAGCAGCCGCCAGGGCCTGGAGAATCAGCCCCAGCATTTT
clone size: NA
V gene: TRBV4-1
D gene: NA
J gene: TRBJ1-5

CDR3 protein: CASSGQGPLHF
CDR3 DNA: TGTGCCAGCAGTGGACAGGGCCCCCTCCACTTT
clone size: NA
V gene: TRBV27
D gene: TRBD1
J gene: TRBJ1-6

CDR3 protein: CASSQVSYEQYF
CDR3 DNA: TGTGCCAGCAGCCAAGTCAGCTACGAGCAGTACTTC
clone size: NA
V gene: TRBV14
D gene: NA
J gene: TRBJ2-7

CDR3 protein: CASSRLVPGQGAGGYTF
CDR3 DNA: TGCGCCAGCAGCCGCCTCGTCCCGGGACAGGGGGCCGGGGGCTACACCTTC
clone size: NA
V gene: TRBV4-1
D gene: TRBD1
J gene: TRBJ1-2

CDR3 protein: CASSISGGLPRPSYNEQFF
CDR3 DNA: TGTGCCAGCAGCATTAGCGGGGGGCTACCCAGACCCTCCTACAATGAGCAGTTCTTC
clone size: NA
V gene: TRBV7-6
D gene: TRBD2
J gene: TRBJ2-1

CDR3 protein: CSVEDLAGQGRSGYTF
CDR3 DNA: TGCAGCGTTGAAGATCTTGCGGGACAGGGTCGAAGTGGCTACACCTTC
clone size: few
V gene: TRBV29-1
D gene: TRBD1
J gene: TRBJ1-2

CDR3 protein: CASSPGGPDSGRPEQYF
CDR3 DNA: TGTGCCAGCTCACCGGGGGGGCCTGATAGCGGCCGCCCCGAGCAGTACTTC
clone size: NA
V gene: TRBV18
D gene: NA
J gene: TRBJ2-7

CDR3 protein: CASTRQGIVSYNSPLHF
CDR3 DNA: TGTGCCAGCACTAGACAGGGTATCGTCTCCTATAATTCACCCCTCCACTTT
clone size: NA
V gene: TRBV27
D gene: TRBD1
J gene: TRBJ1-6

CDR3 protein: CASSEVGDRRGRTEAFF
CDR3 DNA: TGTGCCAGCAGTGAAGTGGGGGACAGGAGGGGAAGAACTGAAGCTTTCTTT
clone size: NA
V gene: TRBV6-1
D gene: TRBD1
J gene: TRBJ1-1

CDR3 protein: CASSGGTSGGELFF
CDR3 DNA: TGCGCCAGCAGCGGTGGGACTAGCGGGGGGGAGCTGTTTTTT
clone size: NA
V gene: TRBV5-1
D gene: TRBD2
J gene: TRBJ2-2

CDR3 protein: CASSQQGVGTDTQYF
CDR3 DNA: TGTGCCAGCAGTCAACAGGGGGTGGGCACAGATACGCAGTATTTT
clone size: NA
V gene: TRBV6-5
D gene: TRBD1
J gene: TRBJ2-3

CDR3 protein: CASSELTGGRKLFF
CDR3 DNA: TGTGCCAGCAGTGAATTGACAGGGGGACGAAAACTGTTTTTT
clone size: NA
V gene: TRBV2
D gene: TRBD1
J gene: TRBJ1-4

CDR3 protein: CATSDFGGPQHF
CDR3 DNA: TGTGCCACCAGTGATTTCGGGGGGCCCCAGCATTTT
clone size: once
V gene: TRBV24-1
D gene: NA
J gene: TRBJ1-5

CDR3 protein: CASSLSGDSTDEQYF
CDR3 DNA: TGCGCCAGCAGCTTGTCGGGCGATTCGACAGACGAGCAGTACTTC
clone size: NA
V gene: TRBV5-1
D gene: NA
J gene: TRBJ2-7

CDR3 protein: CASRLTGINEKLFF
CDR3 DNA: TGTGCCAGCAGGTTGACAGGGATAAATGAAAAACTGTTTTTT
clone size: NA
V gene: TRBV27
D gene: TRBD1
J gene: TRBJ1-4